This passage covers 16 T cell receptor beta chains from one sample sequenced in a study of blood T cell repertoires in COVID-19. Assay: immunoSEQ multiplex PCR; the TCRdb copy retains only in-frame clones and omits some. This table holds 150,000 to 200,000 clones, roughly four fifths found once. Sequenced: peripheral blood. The receptors stem from a woman over 75 with acute or convalescent COVID-19.

The chain is built from TRBV19 and TRBJ1-2; tentatively, D is TRBD1 (5 bases). Germline V gene lookup returns CDR1 LNHDA and CDR2 SQIVND (reference sequence). With 8 bases removed from V and 4 bases from J, the gap between germline ends came to 20 bases. This CDR3 is 15 amino acids long. As DNA, the CDR3 is TGTGCCAGTCGAAAGACAGCCTCTAAGGGCTATGGCTACACCTTC. Translating gives CASRKTASKGYGYTF.

This chain links TRBV7-8 with TRBJ2-5; a possible D gene is TRBD2 (6 bases). Germline-derived CDR1 and CDR2 are SGHVS and FQNEAQ. CDR3 length: 15 residues. Trimming pared 3 bases from V and 7 bases from J, leaving 18 bases between. The CDR3 protein is CASSLSSGISGTQYF. The CDR3 DNA sequence: TGTGCCAGCAGCTTGAGTAGCGGAATCTCTGGGACCCAGTACTTC.

The CDR3 DNA reads as TGTGCCAGCAGCGAGAGTCCAAACGCTGAAGCTTTCTTT. The encoded protein is CASSESPNAEAFF. The chain links TRBV5-4 to TRBJ1-1; D uncertain. This CDR3 has 13 amino acids. V shed 4 bases and J shed 6 bases, with 13 bases lying between them. Germline CDR1 and CDR2: SGHNT and YYREEE (reference sequence). The entire variable domain, with the rest obtained from reference TRBV5-4 and TRBJ1-1, is as follows: ETGVTQSPTHLIKTRGQQVTLRCSSQSGHNTVSWYQQALGQGPQFIFQYYREEENGRGNFPPRFSGLQFPNYSSELNVNALELDDSALYLCASSESPNAEAFFGQGTRLTVV.

The V gene is TRBV6-6, the J gene TRBJ2-5; the match to TRBD2 covers 15 bases. The CDR3 extends over 17 amino acids. The germline V gene has CDR1 MNHNY and CDR2 SVGAGI (reference sequence). V shed 5 bases and J 4 bases; nucleotides not matched to a gene: 8. The CDR3 DNA follows: TGTGCCAGCAGTCGAAGACCGGGACTAGCGGGGGGAGAGACCCAGTACTTC. It specifies CASSRRPGLAGGETQYF.

The V gene is TRBV5-3, the J gene TRBJ2-5; maybe TRBD1 (5 bases). TRBV5-3 is filed as an ORF, its function uncertain. CDR3 length: 15 amino acids. The V and J ends lost 0 bases and 4 bases respectively, with 13 bases between them. The CDR3 region is CARSLACRERETQYF. CDR3 DNA sequence: TGTGCCAGAAGCTTGGCCTGCAGGGAACGAGAGACCCAGTACTTC.

The chain carries TRBV3-1 (or the pseudogene TRBV3-2) and TRBJ2-7; maybe TRBD2 (6 bases). This CDR3 has 15 residues. V gave up 1 base and J gave up 3 bases, with 13 bases separating them. Germline V gives CDR1 LGHDT, CDR2 YNNKEL (reference sequence). Written as DNA, the CDR3 is TGTGCCAGCAGCCAAGTGGGGGGAGGACGCTACGAGCAGTACTTC. Residues: CASSQVGGGRYEQYF.

This CDR3 reads CASSLARWSNYGYTF. CDR3 bases: TGTGCCAGCAGCTTAGCGCGGTGGTCTAACTATGGCTACACCTTC. This chain uses TRBV7-2 with TRBJ1-2; D is undetermined. Germline loops: CDR1 SGHTA, CDR2 FQGNSA. This CDR3 contains 15 residues. V was cut by 0 bases and J by 0 bases, with 8 bases left in between.

The chain uses TRBV18 and TRBJ2-4; 9 bases align to TRBD1. With V trimmed by 2 bases and J by 2 bases, 7 bases remained unmatched. Germline V gene sequence: CDR1 KGHSH, CDR2 LQKENI. This CDR3 is 17 amino acids long. CDR3 sequence (DNA): TGTGCCAGCTCACCAGGACAGGGGAGGGCGACCAAAAACATTCAGTACTTC. It is translated as CASSPGQGRATKNIQYF. Combining the CDR3 with reference TRBV18 and TRBJ2-4 gives the whole variable domain NAGVMQNPRHLVRRRGQEARLRCSPMKGHSHVYWYRQLPEEGLKFMVYLQKENIIDESGMPKERFSAEFPKEGPSILRIQQVVRGDSAAYFCASSPGQGRATKNIQYFGAGTRLSVL.

This clone has more than one count but fewer than ten. The chain carries TRBV6-5 and TRBJ2-7; 9 positions match TRBD1. CDR3 length: 15 residues. The germline CDR1 and CDR2 sequences are MNHEY and SVGAGI. V lost 2 bases to trimming and J lost 6 bases; unmatched junction nucleotides: 8. The DNA for the CDR3 is TGTGCCAGCAGTTACACAGGGGGCCGGGCCCTCGAGCAGTACTTC. This translates into CASSYTGGRALEQYF.

The chain is built from TRBV30 and TRBJ1-1; 7 bases agree with TRBD1. Germline values: CDR1 GTSNPN, CDR2 SVGIG (reference sequence). Losses at the gene ends were 2 bases for V and 8 bases for J; bases not matched to a gene: 11. The CDR3 is made up of 14 amino acids. The CDR3 sequence is CAWSRNRGLMEAFF. CDR3 in DNA: TGTGCCTGGAGTCGTAACAGGGGCCTCATGGAAGCTTTCTTT.

V and J are TRBV7-2 and TRBJ2-1, with 11 bases fitting TRBD2. CDR3 size: 15 residues. J gave up 7 bases and V 1 base, and 3 bases lay outside the gene matches. Germline values: CDR1 SGHTA, CDR2 FQGNSA. CDR3 bases: TGTGCCAGCAGCTTAGGTTCTAGCGGGGGGAATGAGCAGTTCTTC. Protein: CASSLGSSGGNEQFF.

V gene TRBV18 combines with J gene TRBJ2-3; the D is unclear. Germline assignment: CDR1 KGHSH and CDR2 LQKENI. The CDR3 runs 13 residues. V lost 5 bases and J lost 4, with 10 bases in between. The CDR3 DNA follows: TGTGCCAGCTCAAGCCAAGAGGCAGATACGCAGTATTTT. Translating it yields CASSSQEADTQYF. Full variable domain (missing parts from reference TRBV18 and TRBJ2-3): NAGVMQNPRHLVRRRGQEARLRCSPMKGHSHVYWYRQLPEEGLKFMVYLQKENIIDESGMPKERFSAEFPKEGPSILRIQQVVRGDSAAYFCASSSQEADTQYFGPGTRLTVL.

This chain links TRBV15 with TRBJ2-2, with 8 bases aligning to TRBD2. The CDR3 extends over 16 amino acids. V dropped 9 bases and J dropped 2; count of bases not matched to a gene: 11. Germline lookup yields CDR1 LNHNV and CDR2 YYDKDF (reference sequence). Written as DNA, the CDR3 is TGTGCCACTAGACGCGGGACTAGTCGTAACACCGGGGAGCTGTTTTTT. As protein: CATRRGTSRNTGELFF. The variable domain in full, with the rest retrieved from reference TRBV15 and TRBJ2-2, is DAMVIQNPRYQVTQFGKPVTLSCSQTLNHNVMYWYQQKSSQAPKLLFHYYDKDFNNEADTPDNFQSRRPNTSFCFLDIRSPGLGDTAMYLCATRRGTSRNTGELFFGEGSRLTVL.

This clone was recorded at least ten times. Other nucleotide sequences in the sample specify the same CDR3. V is TRBV7-9 and J is TRBJ1-2; 8 bases match TRBD1. Germline V CDR1 and CDR2: SEHNR, FQNEAQ (reference sequence). The V and J ends lost 5 bases and 2 bases, in that order; junction bases with no gene match: 4. The CDR3 covers 14 residues. The CDR3 region has the DNA TGTGCCAGCAGCCCCCGGACAGGGAACTATGGCTACACCTTC. Encoded protein: CASSPRTGNYGYTF.

In this sample, this clone turned up once. This chain's CDR3 is CAISVSGESEQPQHF. CDR3 bases: TGTGCCATCAGTGTTTCAGGGGAGTCAGAACAGCCCCAGCATTTT. The chain carries TRBV10-3 and TRBJ1-5, with D possibly matching TRBD1 (6 bases). Trimming removed 4 bases at V and 7 bases at J, with 17 bases between. CDR1 is ENHRY, CDR2 SYGVKD, per germline. This CDR3 region has 15 residues.

Here the CDR3 reads CASSIMPGIQETQYF. As DNA, the CDR3 is TGTGCCAGCAGTATTATGCCGGGGATCCAAGAGACCCAGTACTTC. The chain employs TRBV6-5 and TRBJ2-5; maybe TRBD2 (5 bases). The V end lost 5 bases, the J end lost 1 base, and 14 bases lay between the germline ends. This CDR3 spans 15 amino acids. CDR1 is MNHEY and CDR2 is SVGAGI in the germline V gene.